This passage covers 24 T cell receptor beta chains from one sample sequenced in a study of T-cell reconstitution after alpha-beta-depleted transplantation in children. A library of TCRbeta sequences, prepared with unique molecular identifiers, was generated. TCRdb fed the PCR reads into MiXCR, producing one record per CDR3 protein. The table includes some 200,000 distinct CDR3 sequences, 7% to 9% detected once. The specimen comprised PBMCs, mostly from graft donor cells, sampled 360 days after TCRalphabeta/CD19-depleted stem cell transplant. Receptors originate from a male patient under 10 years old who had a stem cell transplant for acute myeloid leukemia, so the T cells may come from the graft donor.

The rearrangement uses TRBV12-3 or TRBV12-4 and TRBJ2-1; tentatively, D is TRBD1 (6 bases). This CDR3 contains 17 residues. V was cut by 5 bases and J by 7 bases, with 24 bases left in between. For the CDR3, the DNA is TGTGCCAGCAGTCCCCTTGAGGGGCACAGGGACCCGAATGAGCAGTTCTTC. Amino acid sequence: CASSPLEGHRDPNEQFF.

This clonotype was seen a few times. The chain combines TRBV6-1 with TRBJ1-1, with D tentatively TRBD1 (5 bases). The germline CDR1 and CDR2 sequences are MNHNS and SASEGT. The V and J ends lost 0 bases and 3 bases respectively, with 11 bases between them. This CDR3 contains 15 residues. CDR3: CASSEAVGRDTEAFF. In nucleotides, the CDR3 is TGTGCCAGCAGTGAAGCGGTGGGCAGGGACACTGAAGCTTTCTTT.

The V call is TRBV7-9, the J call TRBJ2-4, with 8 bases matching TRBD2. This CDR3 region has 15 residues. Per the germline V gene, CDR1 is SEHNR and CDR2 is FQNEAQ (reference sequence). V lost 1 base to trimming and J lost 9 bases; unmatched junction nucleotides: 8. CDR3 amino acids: CASSLVGGLERIQYF. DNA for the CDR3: TGTGCCAGCAGCTTAGTAGGGGGACTAGAGCGCATTCAGTACTTC.

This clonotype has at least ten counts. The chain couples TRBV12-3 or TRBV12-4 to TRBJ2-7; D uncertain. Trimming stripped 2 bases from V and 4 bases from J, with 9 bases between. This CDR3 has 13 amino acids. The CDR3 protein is CASSLRTTYEQYF. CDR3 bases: TGTGCCAGCAGTTTAAGGACGACATACGAGCAGTACTTC.

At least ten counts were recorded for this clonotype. CDR3 region: CASSLEPAGELFF. In nucleotides, the CDR3 is TGTGCCAGCAGCTTAGAGCCGGCCGGGGAGCTGTTTTTT. The chain is built from TRBV11-3 and TRBJ2-2; D is ambiguous. This CDR3 is 13 amino acids long. V was pared by 0 bases and J by 6 bases, with 5 bases between. In germline, CDR1 is SGHNT, CDR2 YENEEA.

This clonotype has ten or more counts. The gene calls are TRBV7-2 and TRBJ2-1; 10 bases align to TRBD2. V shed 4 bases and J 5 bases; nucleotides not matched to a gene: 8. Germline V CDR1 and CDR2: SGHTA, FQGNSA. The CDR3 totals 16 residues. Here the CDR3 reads CASSSWTSGINNEQFF. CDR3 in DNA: TGTGCCAGCAGCTCCTGGACTAGCGGAATCAACAATGAGCAGTTCTTC.

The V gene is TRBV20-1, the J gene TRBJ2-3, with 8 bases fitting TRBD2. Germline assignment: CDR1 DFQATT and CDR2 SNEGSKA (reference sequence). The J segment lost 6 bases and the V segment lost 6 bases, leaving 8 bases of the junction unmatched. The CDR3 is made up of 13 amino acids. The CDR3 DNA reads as TGCAGTGCCCTCAGCGGGAGTGGGGATACGCAGTATTTT. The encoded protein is CSALSGSGDTQYF.

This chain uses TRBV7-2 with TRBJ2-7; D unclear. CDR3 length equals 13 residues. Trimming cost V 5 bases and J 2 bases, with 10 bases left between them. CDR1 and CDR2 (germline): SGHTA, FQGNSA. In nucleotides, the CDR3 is TGTGCCAGCAGCCTCCCCCCCGCCTACGAGCAGTACTTC. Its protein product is CASSLPPAYEQYF.

The CDR3 sequence: CSASSGQGTDTQYF. The DNA of the CDR3 is TGCAGTGCTAGTTCAGGACAGGGCACAGATACGCAGTATTTT. This chain connects TRBV20-1 to TRBJ2-3, with 7 bases that match TRBD1. With V trimmed by 3 bases and J by 1 base, 4 bases remained unmatched. Germline V gene sequence: CDR1 DFQATT, CDR2 SNEGSKA (reference sequence). The CDR3 consists of 14 residues.

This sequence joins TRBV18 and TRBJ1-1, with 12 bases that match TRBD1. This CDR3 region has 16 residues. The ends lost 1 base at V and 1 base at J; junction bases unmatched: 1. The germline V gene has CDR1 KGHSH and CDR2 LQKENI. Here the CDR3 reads CASSPQGQGANTEAFF. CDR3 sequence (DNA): TGTGCCAGCTCACCACAGGGACAGGGGGCGAACACTGAAGCTTTCTTT.

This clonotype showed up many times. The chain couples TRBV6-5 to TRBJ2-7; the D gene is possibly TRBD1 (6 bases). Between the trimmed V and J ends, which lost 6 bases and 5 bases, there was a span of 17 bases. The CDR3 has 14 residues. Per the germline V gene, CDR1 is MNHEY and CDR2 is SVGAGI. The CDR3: CASRWGTRGHEQYV. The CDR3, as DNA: TGTGCCAGCAGGTGGGGGACAAGGGGACACGAGCAGTACGTC.

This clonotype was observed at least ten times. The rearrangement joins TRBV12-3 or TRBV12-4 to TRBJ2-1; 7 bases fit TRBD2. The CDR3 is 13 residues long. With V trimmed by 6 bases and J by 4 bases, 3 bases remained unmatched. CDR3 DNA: TGTGCCAGCAGCTCGCGGGAGTACAATGAGCAGTTCTTC. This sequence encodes CASSSREYNEQFF.

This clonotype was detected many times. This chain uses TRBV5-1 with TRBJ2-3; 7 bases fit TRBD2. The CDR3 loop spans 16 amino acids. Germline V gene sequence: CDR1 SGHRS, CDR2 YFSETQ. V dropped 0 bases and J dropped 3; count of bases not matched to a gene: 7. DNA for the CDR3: TGCGCCAGCAGCTTGGGGGGGGGAGTCCCAACAGATACGCAGTATTTT. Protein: CASSLGGGVPTDTQYF.

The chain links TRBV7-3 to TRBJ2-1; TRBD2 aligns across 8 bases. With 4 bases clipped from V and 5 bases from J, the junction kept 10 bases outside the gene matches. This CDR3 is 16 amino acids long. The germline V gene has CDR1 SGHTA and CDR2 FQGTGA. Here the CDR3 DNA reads TGTGCCAGCAGCTCTTCAGCGGCGGGAGGCAACAATGAGCAGTTCTTC. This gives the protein CASSSSAAGGNNEQFF.

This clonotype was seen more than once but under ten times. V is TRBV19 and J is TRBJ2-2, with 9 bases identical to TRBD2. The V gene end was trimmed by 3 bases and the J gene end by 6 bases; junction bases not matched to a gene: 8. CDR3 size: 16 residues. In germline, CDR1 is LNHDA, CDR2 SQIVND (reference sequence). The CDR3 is CASSMYGTSLAGELFF. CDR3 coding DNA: TGTGCCAGTAGTATGTATGGGACTAGCCTCGCCGGGGAGCTGTTTTTT.

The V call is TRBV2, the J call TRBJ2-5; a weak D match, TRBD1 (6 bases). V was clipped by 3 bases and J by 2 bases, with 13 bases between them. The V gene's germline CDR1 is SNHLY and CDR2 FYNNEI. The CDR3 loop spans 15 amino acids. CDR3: CASSDAGQRQETQYF. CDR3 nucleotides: TGTGCCAGCAGTGACGCCGGACAGCGACAAGAGACCCAGTACTTC.

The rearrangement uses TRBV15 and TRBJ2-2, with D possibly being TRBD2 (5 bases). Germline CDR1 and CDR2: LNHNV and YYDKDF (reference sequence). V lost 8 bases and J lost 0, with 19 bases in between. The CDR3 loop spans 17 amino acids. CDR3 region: CATPRDAKGANTGELFF. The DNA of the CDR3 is TGTGCCACCCCCCGGGATGCTAAGGGCGCGAACACCGGGGAGCTGTTTTTT.

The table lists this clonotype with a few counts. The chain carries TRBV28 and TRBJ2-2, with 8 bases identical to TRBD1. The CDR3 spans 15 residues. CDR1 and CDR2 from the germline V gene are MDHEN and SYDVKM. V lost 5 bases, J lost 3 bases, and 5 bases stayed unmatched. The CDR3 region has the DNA TGTGCCAGCAGTAAGAGGACAGGGTACACCGGGGAGCTGTTTTTT. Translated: CASSKRTGYTGELFF.

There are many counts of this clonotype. The CDR3 coding sequence is TGTGCCAGCAGTTACTCGGGGGGTTTTTTTTCGCAAGAGACCCAGTACTTC. Translating it yields CASSYSGGFFSQETQYF. V gene TRBV6-5 combines with J gene TRBJ2-5, with a possible D match to TRBD2 (6 bases). This CDR3 contains 17 residues. V was clipped by 0 bases and J by 2 bases, with 16 bases between them. Germline loops: CDR1 MNHEY, CDR2 SVGAGI.

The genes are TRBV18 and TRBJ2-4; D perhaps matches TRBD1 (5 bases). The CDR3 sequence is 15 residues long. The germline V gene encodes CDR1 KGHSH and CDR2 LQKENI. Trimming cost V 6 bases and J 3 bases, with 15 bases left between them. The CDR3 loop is CASSTTQVGKNIQYF. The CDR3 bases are TGTGCCAGCTCCACCACACAGGTGGGCAAAAACATTCAGTACTTC. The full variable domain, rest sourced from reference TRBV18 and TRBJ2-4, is NAGVMQNPRHLVRRRGQEARLRCSPMKGHSHVYWYRQLPEEGLKFMVYLQKENIIDESGMPKERFSAEFPKEGPSILRIQQVVRGDSAAYFCASSTTQVGKNIQYFGAGTRLSVL.

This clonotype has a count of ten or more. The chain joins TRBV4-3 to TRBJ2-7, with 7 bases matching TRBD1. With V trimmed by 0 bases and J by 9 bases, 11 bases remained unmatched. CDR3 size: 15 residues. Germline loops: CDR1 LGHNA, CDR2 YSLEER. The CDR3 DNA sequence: TGCGCCAGCAGCCAAGATAGGGGACAGCCTCAGGGGCAGTACTTC. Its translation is CASSQDRGQPQGQYF.

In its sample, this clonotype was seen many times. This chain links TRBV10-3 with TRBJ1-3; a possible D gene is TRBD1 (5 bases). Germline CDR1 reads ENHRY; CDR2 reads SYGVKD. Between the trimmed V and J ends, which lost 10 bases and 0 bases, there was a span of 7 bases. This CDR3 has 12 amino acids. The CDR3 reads CATGGSGNTIYF. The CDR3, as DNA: TGTGCCACCGGGGGCTCTGGAAACACCATATATTTT.

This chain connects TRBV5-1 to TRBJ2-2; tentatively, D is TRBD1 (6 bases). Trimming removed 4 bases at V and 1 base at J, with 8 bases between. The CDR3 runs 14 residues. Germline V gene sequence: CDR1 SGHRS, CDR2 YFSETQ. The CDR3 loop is CASSQQGNTGELFF. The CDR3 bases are TGCGCCAGCAGCCAACAGGGGAACACCGGGGAGCTGTTTTTT.

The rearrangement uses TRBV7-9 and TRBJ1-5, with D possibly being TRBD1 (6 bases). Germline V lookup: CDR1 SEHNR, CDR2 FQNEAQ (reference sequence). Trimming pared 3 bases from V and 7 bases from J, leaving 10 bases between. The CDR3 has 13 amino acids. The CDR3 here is CASSFYGGQPQHF. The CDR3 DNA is TGTGCCAGCAGCTTTTATGGGGGCCAGCCCCAGCATTTT. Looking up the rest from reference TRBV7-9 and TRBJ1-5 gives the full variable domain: DTGVSQNPRHKITKRGQNVTFRCDPISEHNRLYWYRQTLGQGPEFLTYFQNEAQLEKSRLLSDRFSAERPKGSFSTLEIQRTEQGDSAMYLCASSFYGGQPQHFGDGTRLSIL.